The TCR beta chain described here comes from a study of blood T cell repertoires in COVID-19. Study context: Acute and convalescent COVID-19 samples came from the United States, Italy and Spain. The analysed material was cDNA or gDNA that came from T cells, B-cell-depleted T cells, or PBMCs.

The CDR3 has 11 residues. The germline V gene has CDR1 DFQATT and CDR2 SNEGSKA (reference sequence). V was trimmed by 5 bases and J by 4 bases, leaving 8 bases between them. Source study methods: Reference gene primer amplification in the assay estimated nucleated cell counts. TCRdb keeps only in-frame clones here, not all; method: immunoSEQ multiplex PCR. V and J calls and clone size follow that table, whereas D and trimming were derived from the DNA. The sample holds about 190,000 clones, under 80% seen once. This TCR was recovered from a woman between 45 and 60 years old with acute or convalescent COVID-19. This sequence joins TRBV20-1 and TRBJ1-1; D is unresolved. The material sequenced was peripheral blood. The CDR3 reads CSAPRGTEAFF. CDR3 nucleotide sequence: TGCAGTGCTCCCCGGGGCACTGAAGCTTTCTTT.